Below are 4 T cell receptor beta chains sequenced from a single sample in a study of vaccination and CD4 T cells after COVID-19. Treatment given: approximately nine-day PBMC culture with coronavirus spike peptide pools or control peptides (ViraFEST assay). Sequence data for DNA of cultured CD4+ T cells were generated by the Oncomine TCR Beta short-read assay. From the PCR reads, TCRdb called clonotypes with MiXCR, one entry per CDR3 protein. The data hold about 11,000 distinct CDR3 sequences, with roughly half observed a single time. No antigen has been identified for these receptors. Sequencing was done on a sample of CD4+ T cells from blood, cultured in vitro. The receptors come from a human donor who had recovered from COVID-19.

The chain has TRBV9 and TRBJ2-3; 8 positions agree with TRBD2. V lost 3 bases and J lost 2; bases outside the gene matches: 8. Germline V CDR1 and CDR2: SGDLS, YYNGEE. The CDR3 covers 16 residues. This chain's CDR3 is CASSDDAGGITDTQYF. For the CDR3, the DNA is TGTGCCAGCAGCGATGACGCGGGGGGAATCACAGATACGCAGTATTTT.

The V call is TRBV6-1, the J call TRBJ2-2; TRBD1 agrees at 9 bases. Germline values: CDR1 MNHNS, CDR2 SASEGT. The CDR3 has 18 amino acids. V shed 6 bases and J 5 bases; nucleotides not matched to a gene: 16. The chain's CDR3 is CASSRAGTGTSGTGELFF. The DNA of the CDR3 is TGTGCCAGCAGCCGAGCCGGGACAGGGACGTCTGGAACCGGGGAGCTGTTTTTT.

The CDR3 region is CASSLGGGITDTQYF. The DNA for the CDR3 is TGTGCCAGCAGCCTCGGCGGGGGGATCACAGATACGCAGTATTTT. The rearrangement joins TRBV7-6 to TRBJ2-3; TRBD2 matches at 8 bases. The CDR3 extends over 15 amino acids. Trimming removed 5 bases from V and 2 bases from J; junction bases left unmatched: 6. Germline V gene lookup returns CDR1 SGHVS and CDR2 FNYEAQ.

J is TRBJ1-1 and V is TRBV12-3 or TRBV12-4; D is unresolved. Trimming left V 3 bases short and J 1 base short, with 6 bases between. The CDR3 covers 13 residues. CDR3 bases: TGTGCCAGCAGTTTGTGGGAGAACACTGAAGCTTTCTTT. It codes for CASSLWENTEAFF.